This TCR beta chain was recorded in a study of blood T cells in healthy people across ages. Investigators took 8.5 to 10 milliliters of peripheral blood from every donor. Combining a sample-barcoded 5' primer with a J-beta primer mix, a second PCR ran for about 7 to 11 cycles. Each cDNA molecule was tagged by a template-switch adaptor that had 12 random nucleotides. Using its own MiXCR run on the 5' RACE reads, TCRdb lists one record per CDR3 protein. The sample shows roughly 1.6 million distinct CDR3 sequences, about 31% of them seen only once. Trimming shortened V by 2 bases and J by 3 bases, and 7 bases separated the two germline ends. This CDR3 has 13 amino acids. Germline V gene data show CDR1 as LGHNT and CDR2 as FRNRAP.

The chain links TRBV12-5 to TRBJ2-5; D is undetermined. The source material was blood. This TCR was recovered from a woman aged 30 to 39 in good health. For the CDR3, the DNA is TGTGCTAGTGGTTTGTCAGGAGAAGAGACCCAGTACTTC. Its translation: CASGLSGEETQYF.